Given below is one T cell receptor (beta chain) in context. What it binds is unknown. PCR involved 60 Vbeta and 13 Jbeta primers. Only in-frame clones appear in the TCRdb table, and some are missing; sequencing was by immunoSEQ multiplex PCR. The table records 150,000 to 200,000 clones, approximately 83% of them present only once. This sample stems from a study of cytomegalovirus exposure and HLA in healthy donors. Study-wide results and limits: Researchers catalogued over 150 TCR beta chains as cytomegalovirus-associated. TCR beta sequences reportedly predicted the HLA-A and HLA-B alleles of most subjects accurately.

Germline CDR1 and CDR2: SEHNR and FQNEAQ (reference sequence). With 5 bases clipped from V and 3 bases from J, the junction kept 6 bases outside the gene matches. CDR3 length: 14 amino acids. Sequenced input: PBMCs. This chain links TRBV7-9 with TRBJ2-7; 8 bases are shared with TRBD1. The origin of this receptor is a male donor in good health and CMV-seronegative. The CDR3 nucleotides are TGTGCCAGCAGCCCCGGGACAGGTAGCTACGAGCAGTACTTC. Translating it yields CASSPGTGSYEQYF.